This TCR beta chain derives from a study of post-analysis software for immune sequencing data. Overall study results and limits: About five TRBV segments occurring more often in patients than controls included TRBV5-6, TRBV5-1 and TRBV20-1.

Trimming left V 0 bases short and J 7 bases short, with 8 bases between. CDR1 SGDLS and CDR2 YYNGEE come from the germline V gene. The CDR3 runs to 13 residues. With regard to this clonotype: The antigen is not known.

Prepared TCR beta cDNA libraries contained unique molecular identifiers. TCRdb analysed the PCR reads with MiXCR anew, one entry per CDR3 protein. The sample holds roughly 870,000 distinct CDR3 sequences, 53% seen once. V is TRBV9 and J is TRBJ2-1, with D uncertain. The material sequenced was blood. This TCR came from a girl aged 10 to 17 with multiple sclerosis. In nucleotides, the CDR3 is TGTGCCAGCAGCGTAGCTACGAGGAATGAGCAGTTCTTC. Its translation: CASSVATRNEQFF.